The clone carrying this T cell receptor beta chain was detected a few times. Its specificity is not known. The sample originates from a study of identical twins. TCRdb independently ran MiXCR on the 5' RACE reads; one entry per CDR3 protein. Of fewer than 550,000 distinct CDR3 sequences listed, 13% to 15% are singletons. Overall study results and limits: The more abundant beta clonotypes in cord blood had fewer insertions, and memory repertoires did not show this. For zero-insertion analyses, partial confounding could come from invariant MAIT and iNKT cells.

The V gene's germline CDR1 is DFQATT and CDR2 SNEGSKA (reference sequence). Trimming left V 6 bases short and J 1 base short, with 9 bases between. The CDR3 has 12 amino acids. These same records also appear under a second study, on yellow fever vaccine responses in identical twins.

The receptor's source is a woman in her late teens or twenties in good health. This chain links TRBV20-1 with TRBJ2-5; a possible D gene is TRBD2 (5 bases). Sequencing was carried out using CD4+ T cells sorted from blood. For the CDR3, the DNA is TGCAGTGCCCAAGAGGGCCAAGAGACCCAGTACTTC. It codes for CSAQEGQETQYF.